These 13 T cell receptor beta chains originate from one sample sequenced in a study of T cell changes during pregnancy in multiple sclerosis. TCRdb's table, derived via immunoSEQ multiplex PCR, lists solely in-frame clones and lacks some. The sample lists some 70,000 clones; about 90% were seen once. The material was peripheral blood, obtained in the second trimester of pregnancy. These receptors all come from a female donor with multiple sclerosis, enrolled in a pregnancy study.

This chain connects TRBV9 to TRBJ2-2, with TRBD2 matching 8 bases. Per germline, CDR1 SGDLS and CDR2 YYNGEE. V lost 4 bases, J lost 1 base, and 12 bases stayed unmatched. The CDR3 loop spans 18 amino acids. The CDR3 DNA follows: TGTGCCAGCAGCCCATTATTCGGGGGGGCCGGGAACACCGGGGAGCTGTTTTTT. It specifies CASSPLFGGAGNTGELFF.

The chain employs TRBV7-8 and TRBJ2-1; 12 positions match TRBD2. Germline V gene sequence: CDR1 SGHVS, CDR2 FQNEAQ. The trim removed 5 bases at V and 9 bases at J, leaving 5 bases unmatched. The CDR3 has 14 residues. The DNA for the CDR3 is TGTGCCAGCAGCAAACTAGCGGGGGGAGGTGAGCAGTTCTTC. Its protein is CASSKLAGGGEQFF.

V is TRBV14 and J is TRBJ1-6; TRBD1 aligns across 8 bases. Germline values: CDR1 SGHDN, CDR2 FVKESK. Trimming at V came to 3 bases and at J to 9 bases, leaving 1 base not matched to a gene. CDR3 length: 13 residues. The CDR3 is CASSQTGVSPLHF. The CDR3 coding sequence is TGTGCCAGCAGCCAGACAGGGGTTTCACCCCTCCACTTT.

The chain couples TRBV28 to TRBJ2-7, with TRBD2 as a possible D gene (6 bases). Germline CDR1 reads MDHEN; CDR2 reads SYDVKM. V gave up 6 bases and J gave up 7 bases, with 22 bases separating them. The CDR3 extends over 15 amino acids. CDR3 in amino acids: CASSSRGGPGPEQYF. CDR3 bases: TGTGCCAGCAGCAGTCGGGGAGGCCCAGGGCCGGAGCAGTACTTC.

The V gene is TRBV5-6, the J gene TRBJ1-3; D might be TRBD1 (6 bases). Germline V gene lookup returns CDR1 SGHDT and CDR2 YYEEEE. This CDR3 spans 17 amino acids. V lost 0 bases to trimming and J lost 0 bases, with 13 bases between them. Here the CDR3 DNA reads TGTGCCAGCAGCTTGGCTGGGACACACTACTCTGGAAACACCATATATTTT. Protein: CASSLAGTHYSGNTIYF.

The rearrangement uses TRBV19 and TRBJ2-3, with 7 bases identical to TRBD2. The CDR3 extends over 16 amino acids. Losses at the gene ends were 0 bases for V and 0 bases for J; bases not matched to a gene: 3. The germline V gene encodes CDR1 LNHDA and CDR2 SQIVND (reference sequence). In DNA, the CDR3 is TGTGCCAGTAGTATAGATTTAGCGGGTAGCACAGATACGCAGTATTTT. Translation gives CASSIDLAGSTDTQYF.

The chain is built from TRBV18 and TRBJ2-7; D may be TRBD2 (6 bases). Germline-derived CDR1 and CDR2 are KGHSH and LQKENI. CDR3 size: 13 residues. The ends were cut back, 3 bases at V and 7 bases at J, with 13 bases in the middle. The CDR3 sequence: CASSPGLSEEQYF. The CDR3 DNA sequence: TGTGCCAGCTCACCGGGACTTTCGGAGGAGCAGTACTTC.

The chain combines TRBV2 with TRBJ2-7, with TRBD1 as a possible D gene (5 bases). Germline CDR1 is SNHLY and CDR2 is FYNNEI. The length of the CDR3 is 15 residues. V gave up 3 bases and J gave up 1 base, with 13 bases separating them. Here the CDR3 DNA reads TGTGCCAGCAGTGAGGAACAGGCAATTTCCTACGAGCAGTACTTC. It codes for CASSEEQAISYEQYF. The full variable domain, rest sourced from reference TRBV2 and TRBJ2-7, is EPEVTQTPSHQVTQMGQEVILRCVPISNHLYFYWYRQILGQKVEFLVSFYNNEISEKSEIFDDQFSVERPDGSNFTLKIRSTKLEDSAMYFCASSEEQAISYEQYFGPGTRLTVT.

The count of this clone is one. The CDR3 nucleotides read TGTGCCAGCAGCACCCTGACAGGGACTGATTCCCCCACTAATGAAAAACTGTTTTTT. Translated: CASSTLTGTDSPTNEKLFF. The chain links TRBV21-1 to TRBJ1-4; the tabulated D call, TRBD1, remains unverified against the DNA. TRBV21-1 is an annotated pseudogene. The CDR3 sequence is 19 residues long.

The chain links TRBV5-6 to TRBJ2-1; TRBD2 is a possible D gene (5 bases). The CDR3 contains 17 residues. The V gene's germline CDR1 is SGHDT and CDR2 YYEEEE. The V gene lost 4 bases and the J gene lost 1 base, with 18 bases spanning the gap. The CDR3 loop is CASSPFLEGRSYNEQFF. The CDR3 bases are TGTGCCAGCAGCCCCTTTCTTGAGGGCAGATCCTACAATGAGCAGTTCTTC. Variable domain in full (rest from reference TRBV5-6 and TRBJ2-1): DAGVTQSPTHLIKTRGQQVTLRCSPKSGHDTVSWYQQALGQGPQFIFQYYEEEERQRGNFPDRFSGHQFPNYSSELNVNALLLGDSALYLCASSPFLEGRSYNEQFFGPGTRLTVL.

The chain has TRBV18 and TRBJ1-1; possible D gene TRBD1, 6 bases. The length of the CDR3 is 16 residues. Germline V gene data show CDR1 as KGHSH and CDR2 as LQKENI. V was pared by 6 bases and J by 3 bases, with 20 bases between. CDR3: CASSVLEAGADTEAFF. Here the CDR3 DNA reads TGTGCCAGCTCGGTTCTGGAGGCGGGGGCGGACACTGAAGCTTTCTTT.

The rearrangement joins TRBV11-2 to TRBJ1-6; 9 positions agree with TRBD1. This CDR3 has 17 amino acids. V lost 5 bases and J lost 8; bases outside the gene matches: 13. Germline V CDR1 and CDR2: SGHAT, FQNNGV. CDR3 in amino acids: CASSRQGVGLLHSPLHF. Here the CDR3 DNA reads TGTGCCAGCAGCCGACAGGGGGTAGGCTTGCTTCATTCACCCCTCCACTTT.

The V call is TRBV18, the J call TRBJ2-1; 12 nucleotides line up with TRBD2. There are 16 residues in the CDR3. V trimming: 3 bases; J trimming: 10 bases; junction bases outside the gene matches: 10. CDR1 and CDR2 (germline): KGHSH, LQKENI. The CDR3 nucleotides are TGTGCCAGCTCACCCGAGGGCCTAGCGGGGGGGCGCGAGCAGTTCTTC. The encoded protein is CASSPEGLAGGREQFF.